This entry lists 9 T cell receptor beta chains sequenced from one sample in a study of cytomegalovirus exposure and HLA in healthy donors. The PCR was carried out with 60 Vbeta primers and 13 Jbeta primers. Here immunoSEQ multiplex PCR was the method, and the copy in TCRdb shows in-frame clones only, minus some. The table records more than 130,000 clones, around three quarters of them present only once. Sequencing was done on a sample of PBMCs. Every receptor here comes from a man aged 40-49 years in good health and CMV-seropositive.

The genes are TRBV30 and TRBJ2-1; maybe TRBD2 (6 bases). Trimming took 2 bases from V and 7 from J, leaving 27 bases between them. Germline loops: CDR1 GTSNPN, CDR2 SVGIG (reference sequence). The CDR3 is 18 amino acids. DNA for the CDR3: TGTGCCTGGAGTACGGGGGAAGTACTAGGAGTGGGTTATAATGAGCAGTTCTTC. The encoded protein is CAWSTGEVLGVGYNEQFF. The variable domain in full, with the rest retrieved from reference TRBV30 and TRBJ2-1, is SQTIHQWPATLVQPVGSPLSLECTVEGTSNPNLYWYRQAAGRGLQLLFYSVGIGQISSEVPQNLSASRPQDRQFILSSKKLLLSDSGFYLCAWSTGEVLGVGYNEQFFGPGTRLTVL.

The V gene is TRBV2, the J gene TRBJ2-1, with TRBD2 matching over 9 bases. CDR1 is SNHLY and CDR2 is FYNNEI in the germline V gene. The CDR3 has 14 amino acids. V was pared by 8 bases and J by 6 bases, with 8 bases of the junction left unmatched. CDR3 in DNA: TGTGCCAGCGGGGGACTAGCAAGAGTCAATGAGCAGTTCTTC. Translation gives CASGGLARVNEQFF.

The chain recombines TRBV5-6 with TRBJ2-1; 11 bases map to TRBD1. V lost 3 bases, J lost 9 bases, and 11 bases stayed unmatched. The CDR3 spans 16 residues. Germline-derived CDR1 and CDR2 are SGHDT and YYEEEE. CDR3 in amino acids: CASSSFPDRGRTEQFF. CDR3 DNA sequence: TGTGCCAGCAGCTCCTTCCCGGACAGGGGGCGCACTGAGCAGTTCTTC. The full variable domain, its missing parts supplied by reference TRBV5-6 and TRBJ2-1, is DAGVTQSPTHLIKTRGQQVTLRCSPKSGHDTVSWYQQALGQGPQFIFQYYEEEERQRGNFPDRFSGHQFPNYSSELNVNALLLGDSALYLCASSSFPDRGRTEQFFGPGTRLTVL.

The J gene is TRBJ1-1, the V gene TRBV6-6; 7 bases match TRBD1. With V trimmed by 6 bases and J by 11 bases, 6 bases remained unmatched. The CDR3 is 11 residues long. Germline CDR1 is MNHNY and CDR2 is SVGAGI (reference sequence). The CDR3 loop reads CASSRQGGAFF. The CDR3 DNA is TGTGCCAGCAGCAGACAGGGTGGGGCTTTCTTT.

The CDR3 DNA sequence: TGCGCCAGCAGCCAAGTGGACAGGGCATATGGCAATGAGCAGTTCTTC. Its protein is CASSQVDRAYGNEQFF. This chain connects TRBV4-3 to TRBJ2-1, with 8 bases fitting TRBD1. Trimming cost V 1 base and J 6 bases; bases outside gene matches: 8. The CDR3 extends over 16 amino acids. Germline V gene sequence: CDR1 LGHNA, CDR2 YSLEER.

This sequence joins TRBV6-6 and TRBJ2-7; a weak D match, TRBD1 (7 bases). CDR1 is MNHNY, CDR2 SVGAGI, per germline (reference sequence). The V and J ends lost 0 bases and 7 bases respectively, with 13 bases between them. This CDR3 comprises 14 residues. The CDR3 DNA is TGTGCCAGCAGTTACTCGATTTCAGGGGGGGAGCAGTACTTC. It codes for CASSYSISGGEQYF.

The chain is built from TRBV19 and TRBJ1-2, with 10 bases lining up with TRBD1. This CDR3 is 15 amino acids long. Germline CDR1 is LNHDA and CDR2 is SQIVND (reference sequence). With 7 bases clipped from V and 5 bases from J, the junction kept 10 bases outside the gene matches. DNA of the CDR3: TGTGCCAGTACTCCGGACAGGGGGGGAGATTATGGCTACACCTTC. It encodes CASTPDRGGDYGYTF.

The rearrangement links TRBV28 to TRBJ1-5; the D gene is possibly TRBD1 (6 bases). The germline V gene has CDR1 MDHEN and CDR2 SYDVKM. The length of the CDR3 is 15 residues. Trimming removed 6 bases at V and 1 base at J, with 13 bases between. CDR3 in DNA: TGTGCCAGCAGCGAACCCACAGGGAGCAATCAGCCCCAGCATTTT. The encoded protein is CASSEPTGSNQPQHF.

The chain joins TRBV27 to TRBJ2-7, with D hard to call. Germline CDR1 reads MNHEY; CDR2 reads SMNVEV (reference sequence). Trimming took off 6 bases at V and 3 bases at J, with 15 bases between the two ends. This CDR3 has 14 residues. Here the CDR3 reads CASSQRLRFYEQYF. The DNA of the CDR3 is TGTGCCAGCAGCCAGAGGCTCAGATTCTACGAGCAGTACTTC.